Following are 13 T cell receptor beta chains from one sample sequenced in a study of vaccination effects on CD4 cells after COVID-19. Profiling relied on immunoSEQ multiplex PCR, and the TCRdb table lists in-frame clones only, not all of them. The repertoire has 25,000 to 35,000 clones, around 79% of them found once; the top ten carry roughly 10%. Their antigen targets remain unknown. ViraFEST assay sequencing came after antigen-specific CD4+ T cells were expanded with viral peptide pools. Subsequent to roughly 10 days of culture, CD4+ T cells were isolated. BNT162b2 vaccine or mRNA-1273 vaccine was given to participants in two doses. The sequenced sample was CD4+ T cells from PBMCs cultured with HCoV-NL63 spike peptides, obtained after COVID-19 vaccination. Receptor source: a human donor who received a COVID-19 vaccine.

This clone was found once. The J gene is TRBJ2-7, the V gene TRBV6-5; D is uncertain. The CDR3 is made up of 15 amino acids. CDR1 is MNHEY and CDR2 is SVGAGI in the germline V gene. V lost 4 bases and J lost 0, with 13 bases in between. This CDR3 reads CASSSYSDLSYEQYF. The CDR3 bases are TGTGCCAGCAGTTCCTATTCGGACCTCTCCTACGAGCAGTACTTC.

This clone was observed a handful of times. The V gene is TRBV4-1, the J gene TRBJ1-2; 9 positions match TRBD1. The CDR3 is made up of 15 amino acids. Germline V gene sequence: CDR1 MGHRA, CDR2 YSYEKL. V lost 2 bases to trimming and J lost 4 bases; unmatched junction nucleotides: 5. The CDR3 sequence: CASSQPRTGAYGYTF. CDR3 sequence (DNA): TGCGCCAGCAGCCAACCACGGACAGGGGCCTATGGCTACACCTTC.

This chain links TRBV10-3 with TRBJ2-1; possible D gene TRBD2, 6 bases. The CDR3 contains 14 residues. Germline V lookup: CDR1 ENHRY, CDR2 SYGVKD. The V gene lost 4 bases and the J gene lost 7 bases, with 14 bases spanning the gap. The chain's CDR3 is CAISVRDSANEQFF. The CDR3 DNA sequence: TGTGCCATCAGTGTGCGGGACTCCGCAAATGAGCAGTTCTTC.

The chain links TRBV6-5 to TRBJ1-5; tentative D call: TRBD1 (6 bases). CDR3 length: 13 amino acids. With 7 bases removed from V and 6 bases from J, the gap between germline ends came to 13 bases. CDR1 MNHEY and CDR2 SVGAGI come from the germline V gene. DNA of the CDR3: TGTGCCAGCACACAGGGACGCGGTCAGCCCCAGCATTTT. Translation: CASTQGRGQPQHF.

This chain uses TRBV7-9 with TRBJ1-2; the D is unclear. Looked up from germline, CDR1 is SEHNR and CDR2 is FQNEAQ (reference sequence). Trimming pared 8 bases from V and 8 bases from J, leaving 15 bases between. This CDR3 comprises 12 residues. The CDR3 protein is CASGGNLDGYTF. The CDR3 region has the DNA TGTGCCAGCGGAGGGAATTTGGACGGCTACACCTTC.

The V and J genes are TRBV5-1 and TRBJ1-4, with TRBD1 as a possible D gene (5 bases). Germline V gene sequence: CDR1 SGHRS, CDR2 YFSETQ. Trimming left V 10 bases short and J 6 bases short, with 25 bases between. CDR3 length equals 16 residues. CDR3 nucleotides: TGCGCCTCCATTAGTCGGGGGATTCGCGAAGATGAAAAACTGTTTTTT. Translation gives CASISRGIREDEKLFF. The full variable domain, in which reference TRBV5-1 and TRBJ1-4 provide the parts outside the CDR3, is KAGVTQTPRYLIKTRGQQVTLSCSPISGHRSVSWYQQTPGQGLQFLFEYFSETQRNKGNFPGRFSGRQFSNSRSEMNVSTLELGDSALYLCASISRGIREDEKLFFGSGTQLSVL.

The rearrangement joins TRBV29-1 to TRBJ1-1; a possible D gene is TRBD1 (5 bases). CDR1 is SQVTM, CDR2 ANQGSEA, per germline. Trimming shortened V by 7 bases and J by 7 bases, and 16 bases separated the two germline ends. The CDR3 is made up of 12 amino acids. CDR3 sequence: CSALNRDGEAFF. DNA of the CDR3: TGCAGCGCTCTAAACCGGGACGGTGAAGCTTTCTTT.

The rearrangement links TRBV18 to TRBJ1-3; D is possibly TRBD1 (5 bases). Per germline, CDR1 KGHSH and CDR2 LQKENI. The CDR3 sequence is 16 residues long. With 6 bases removed from V and 4 bases from J, the gap between germline ends came to 19 bases. DNA for the CDR3: TGTGCCAGCTCCCAGGGCCCTGGGAGTGCAGGAAACACCATATATTTT. This translates into CASSQGPGSAGNTIYF.

This clone showed up just once. The gene calls are TRBV5-1 and TRBJ2-7, with 9 bases matching TRBD1. The CDR3 is made up of 15 amino acids. V lost 4 bases and J lost 3; bases outside the gene matches: 8. In germline, CDR1 is SGHRS, CDR2 YFSETQ. In DNA form, the CDR3 reads TGCGCCAGCAGCACCGACAGGGGGACTATCTACGAGCAGTACTTC. It codes for CASSTDRGTIYEQYF.

J is TRBJ2-2 and V is TRBV18; D possibly corresponds to TRBD1 (5 bases). The CDR3 length is 15 residues. Germline V gene lookup returns CDR1 KGHSH and CDR2 LQKENI. Trimming shortened V by 3 bases and J by 2 bases, and 10 bases separated the two germline ends. CDR3 DNA: TGTGCCAGCTCACCGACAGCAACTAACACCGGGGAGCTGTTTTTT. This encodes CASSPTATNTGELFF.

This clone came up once. The chain links TRBV2 to TRBJ2-1; 10 nucleotides line up with TRBD2. Germline-derived CDR1 and CDR2 are SNHLY and FYNNEI. The ends lost 2 bases at V and 9 bases at J; junction bases unmatched: 7. This CDR3 is built from 15 residues. CDR3 sequence: CASSESSGGAGEQFF. CDR3 DNA: TGTGCCAGCAGTGAATCGAGCGGGGGGGCGGGTGAGCAGTTCTTC. Full variable domain (outside the CDR3, taken from reference TRBV2 and TRBJ2-1): EPEVTQTPSHQVTQMGQEVILRCVPISNHLYFYWYRQILGQKVEFLVSFYNNEISEKSEIFDDQFSVERPDGSNFTLKIRSTKLEDSAMYFCASSESSGGAGEQFFGPGTRLTVL.

The chain combines TRBV20-1 with TRBJ1-3; D is uncertain. The CDR3 runs 11 residues. Germline V gene sequence: CDR1 DFQATT, CDR2 SNEGSKA (reference sequence). Trimming shortened V by 4 bases and J by 4 bases, and 5 bases separated the two germline ends. The DNA for the CDR3 is TGCAGTGCTAACGGAGGAAACACCATATATTTT. It translates to CSANGGNTIYF.

V usage is TRBV5-1 and J usage is TRBJ1-6, with TRBD1 matching 11 bases. The CDR3 has 14 residues. V shed 4 bases and J 10 bases; nucleotides not matched to a gene: 4. From germline, CDR1 is SGHRS and CDR2 YFSETQ. The CDR3 nucleotides read TGCGCCAGCAGCCAAGGGACAGGGGGGTCACCCCTCCACTTT. Residues: CASSQGTGGSPLHF. Combining the CDR3 with reference TRBV5-1 and TRBJ1-6 gives the whole variable domain KAGVTQTPRYLIKTRGQQVTLSCSPISGHRSVSWYQQTPGQGLQFLFEYFSETQRNKGNFPGRFSGRQFSNSRSEMNVSTLELGDSALYLCASSQGTGGSPLHFGNGTRLTVT.